The TCR beta chain under discussion was sequenced for a study of immunodeficiency (dated by TCRdb to between 2018 and 2020). Regarding the complete study: To search for oligoclonality and VDJ recombination defects, the researchers carried out a repertoire analysis.

Beyond this particular receptor, the publication reports: Severe oligoclonality, judged by top-100 and total clonotype frequencies, was seen in patient CD8+ but not CD4+ T cells. In entropy comparisons, n=3 (open circles) was shown for patients versus healthy controls, and a thymic development effect was only suggested as possible. CD4+ T cell V-J pairing and productive entropy appeared similar between patients and controls.

A remark on this clone: Its cognate antigen has yet to be identified. No clone much larger than this one lies a single base away; base qualities are absent.

Fewer naive CD4 and especially CD8 T cells, with expanded effector memory subpopulations, were found in the patients. CD3+CD4+ T cells were sorted from fresh PBMCs before TCR sequencing. CDR1 and CDR2 are drawn from the germline V gene: MDHEN, SYDVKM. Ends trimmed: V by 6 bases, J by 3 bases; bases unmatched to a gene: 5. Including cysteine and phenylalanine, the CDR3 has 14 amino acids. The CDR3 DNA has 42 bases and is translated from base 1. Genomic DNA was extracted using the QIAamp DNA Blood Mini Kit and was submitted for immunoSEQ repertoire analysis. A standard quantity of genomic DNA template was used for amplification of CDR3 regions by multiplex PCR. An Illumina platform was used to sequence the PCR products. As for the original processing: Sequences were mapped to a reference, using V, D and J gene definitions from IMGT. To get rid of PCR and sequencing errors, closely related sequences were merged using a nearest-neighbor clustering algorithm. V, D and J usage in productive unique and total sequences was analyzed using ImmunoSEQ Analyzer tools and R version 3.6.1. TCRdb re-hosts the immuneACCESS table, in-frame sequences only. Its copies lack some clones; in the studies checked, an unresolved V gene accounts for under half of them, and the cause for the rest is not known. Clone size and the V and J calls come from that table; the DNA yielded D and trimming. This sample gives about 2,300 clones in total; around nine tenths of them show up just once. Jointly, the top ten make up approximately 19% of the sample.

Rearrangement joined TRBV28 to TRBJ1-5; 7 bases in between match TRBD1. The receptor's source is a woman between 18 and 29 years old with POLD1 deficiency. Input material: CD4+ T cells from blood. The DNA is TGTGCCAGCAGACCGGGACAGCTCAATCAGCCCCAGCATTTT. The resulting protein is CASRPGQLNQPQHF.